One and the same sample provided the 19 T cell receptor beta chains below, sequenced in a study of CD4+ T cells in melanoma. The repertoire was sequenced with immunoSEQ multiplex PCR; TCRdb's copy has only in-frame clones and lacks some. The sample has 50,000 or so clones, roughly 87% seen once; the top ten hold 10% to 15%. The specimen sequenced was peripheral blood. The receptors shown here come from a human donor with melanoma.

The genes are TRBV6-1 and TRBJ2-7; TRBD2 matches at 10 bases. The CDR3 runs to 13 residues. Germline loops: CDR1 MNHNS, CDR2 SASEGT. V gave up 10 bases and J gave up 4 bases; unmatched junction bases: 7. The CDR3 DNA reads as TGTGCCACCTTAGCGGGGGGCTTGTACGAGCAGTACTTC. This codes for CATLAGGLYEQYF.

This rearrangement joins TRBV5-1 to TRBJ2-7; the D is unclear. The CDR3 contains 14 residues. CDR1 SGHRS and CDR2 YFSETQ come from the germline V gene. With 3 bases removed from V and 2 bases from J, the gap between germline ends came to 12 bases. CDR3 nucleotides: TGCGCCAGCAGCTCCCACGACGGAACCTACGAGCAGTACTTC. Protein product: CASSSHDGTYEQYF.

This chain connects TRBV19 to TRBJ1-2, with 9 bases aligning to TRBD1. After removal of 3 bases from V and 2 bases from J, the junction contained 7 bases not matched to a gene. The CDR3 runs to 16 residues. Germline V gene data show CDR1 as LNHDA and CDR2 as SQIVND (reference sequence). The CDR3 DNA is TGTGCCAGTAGTATGTATAAGGACAGGGGAAACTATGGCTACACCTTC. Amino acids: CASSMYKDRGNYGYTF.

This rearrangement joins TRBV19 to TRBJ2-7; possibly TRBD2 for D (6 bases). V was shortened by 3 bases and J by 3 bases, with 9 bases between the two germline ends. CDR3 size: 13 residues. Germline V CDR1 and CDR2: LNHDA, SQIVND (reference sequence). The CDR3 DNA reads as TGTGCCAGTAGTATCGGGACTGGCTACGAGCAGTACTTC. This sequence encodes CASSIGTGYEQYF.

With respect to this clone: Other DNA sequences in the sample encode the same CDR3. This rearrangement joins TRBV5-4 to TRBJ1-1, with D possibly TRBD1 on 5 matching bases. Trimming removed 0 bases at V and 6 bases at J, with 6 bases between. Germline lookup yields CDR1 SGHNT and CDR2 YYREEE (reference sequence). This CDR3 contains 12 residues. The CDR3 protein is CASSLGGPEAFF. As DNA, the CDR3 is TGTGCCAGCAGCTTGGGGGGACCTGAAGCTTTCTTT.

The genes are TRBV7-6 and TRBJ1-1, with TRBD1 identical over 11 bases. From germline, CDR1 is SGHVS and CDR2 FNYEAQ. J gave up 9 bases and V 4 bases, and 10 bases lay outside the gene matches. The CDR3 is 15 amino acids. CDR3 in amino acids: CASSSPRDRGGQAFF. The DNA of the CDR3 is TGTGCCAGCAGCTCCCCCCGGGACAGGGGGGGGCAAGCTTTCTTT.

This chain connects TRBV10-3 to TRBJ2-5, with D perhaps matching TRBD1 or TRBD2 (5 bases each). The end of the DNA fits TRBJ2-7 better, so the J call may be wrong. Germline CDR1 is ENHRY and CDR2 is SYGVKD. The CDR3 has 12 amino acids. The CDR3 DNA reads TGTGCCATCAGTGAGGCAGGGAGCGAGCAGTACTTC. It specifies CAISEAGSEQYF.

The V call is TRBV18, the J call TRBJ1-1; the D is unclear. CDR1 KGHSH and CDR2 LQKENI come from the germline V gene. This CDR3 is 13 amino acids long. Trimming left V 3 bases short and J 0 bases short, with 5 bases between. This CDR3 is CASSPNMNTEAFF. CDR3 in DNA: TGTGCCAGCTCACCTAACATGAACACTGAAGCTTTCTTT.

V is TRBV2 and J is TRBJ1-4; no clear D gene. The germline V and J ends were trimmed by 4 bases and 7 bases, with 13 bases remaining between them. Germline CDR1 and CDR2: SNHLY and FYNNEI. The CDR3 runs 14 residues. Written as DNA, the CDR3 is TGTGCCAGCAGTGTAGGTGGTTTGTTTGAAAAACTGTTTTTT. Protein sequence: CASSVGGLFEKLFF. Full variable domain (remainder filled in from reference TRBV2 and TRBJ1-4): EPEVTQTPSHQVTQMGQEVILRCVPISNHLYFYWYRQILGQKVEFLVSFYNNEISEKSEIFDDQFSVERPDGSNFTLKIRSTKLEDSAMYFCASSVGGLFEKLFFGSGTQLSVL.

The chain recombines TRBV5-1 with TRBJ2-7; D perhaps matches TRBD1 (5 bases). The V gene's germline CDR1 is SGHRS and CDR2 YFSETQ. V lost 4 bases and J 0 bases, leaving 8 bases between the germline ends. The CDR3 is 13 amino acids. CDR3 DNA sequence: TGCGCCAGCAGCCAGGGAACCTCCTACGAGCAGTACTTC. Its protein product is CASSQGTSYEQYF.

The DNA for the CDR3 is TGTGCCAGCAGTTTACGGGGGAGCTCCTACAATGAGCAGTTCTTC. It encodes CASSLRGSSYNEQFF. The genes are TRBV28 and TRBJ2-1; tentative D call: TRBD2 (6 bases). Trimming removed 2 bases from V and 0 bases from J, with 8 bases in between. The CDR3 is 15 amino acids. Germline V CDR1 and CDR2: MDHEN, SYDVKM.

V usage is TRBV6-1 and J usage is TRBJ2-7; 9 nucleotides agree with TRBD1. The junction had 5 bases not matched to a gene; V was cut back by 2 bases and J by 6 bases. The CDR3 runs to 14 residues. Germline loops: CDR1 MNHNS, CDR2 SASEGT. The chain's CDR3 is CASSEWDRAGEQYF. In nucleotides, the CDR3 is TGTGCCAGCAGTGAATGGGACAGGGCTGGCGAGCAGTACTTC.

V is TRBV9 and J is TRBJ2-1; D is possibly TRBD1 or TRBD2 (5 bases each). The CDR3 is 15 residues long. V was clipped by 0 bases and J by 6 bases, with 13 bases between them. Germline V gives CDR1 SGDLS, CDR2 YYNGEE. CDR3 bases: TGTGCCAGCAGCGTAGACCAGGGCGCGGGCAATGAGCAGTTCTTC. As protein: CASSVDQGAGNEQFF.

CDR3 in amino acids: CATQWGSRTDTQYF. CDR3 DNA sequence: TGTGCCACCCAGTGGGGTTCCCGCACAGATACGCAGTATTTT. The rearrangement links TRBV7-8 to TRBJ2-3; D unresolved. This CDR3 contains 14 residues. The germline V and J ends were trimmed by 10 bases and 1 base, with 15 bases remaining between them. Looked up from germline, CDR1 is SGHVS and CDR2 is FQNEAQ.

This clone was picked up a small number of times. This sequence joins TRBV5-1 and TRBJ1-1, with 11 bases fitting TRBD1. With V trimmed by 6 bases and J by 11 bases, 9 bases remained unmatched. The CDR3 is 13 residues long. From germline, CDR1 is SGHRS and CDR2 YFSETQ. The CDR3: CASTQDRGQFAFF. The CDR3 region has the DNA TGCGCCAGCACGCAGGACAGGGGGCAATTCGCTTTCTTT. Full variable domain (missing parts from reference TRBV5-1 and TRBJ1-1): KAGVTQTPRYLIKTRGQQVTLSCSPISGHRSVSWYQQTPGQGLQFLFEYFSETQRNKGNFPGRFSGRQFSNSRSEMNVSTLELGDSALYLCASTQDRGQFAFFGQGTRLTVV.

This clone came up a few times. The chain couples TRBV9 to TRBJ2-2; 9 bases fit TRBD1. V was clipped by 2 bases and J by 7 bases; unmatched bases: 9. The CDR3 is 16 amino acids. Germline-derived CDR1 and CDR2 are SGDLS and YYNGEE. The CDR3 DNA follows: TGTGCCAGCAGCGTGCGGACAGGGGTAGTTGGCGGGGAGCTGTTTTTT. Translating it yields CASSVRTGVVGGELFF.

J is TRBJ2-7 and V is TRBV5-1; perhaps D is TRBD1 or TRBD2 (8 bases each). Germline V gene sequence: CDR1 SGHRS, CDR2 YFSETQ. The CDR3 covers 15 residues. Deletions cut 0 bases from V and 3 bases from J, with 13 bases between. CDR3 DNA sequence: TGCGCCAGCAGCTTGGTAGCGGGGACAGGCTACGAGCAGTACTTC. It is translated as CASSLVAGTGYEQYF. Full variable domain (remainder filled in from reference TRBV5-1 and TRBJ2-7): KAGVTQTPRYLIKTRGQQVTLSCSPISGHRSVSWYQQTPGQGLQFLFEYFSETQRNKGNFPGRFSGRQFSNSRSEMNVSTLELGDSALYLCASSLVAGTGYEQYFGPGTRLTVT.

The CDR3 protein is CASSMGSWANVLTF. CDR3 sequence (DNA): TGTGCCAGTAGTATGGGGTCTTGGGCCAACGTCCTGACTTTC. The rearrangement links TRBV19 to TRBJ2-6; D uncertain. Germline V gives CDR1 LNHDA, CDR2 SQIVND (reference sequence). The CDR3 is 14 residues long. Trimming left V 3 bases short and J 5 bases short, with 8 bases between.

The CDR3 protein is CASSDLERAGSSEAFF. CDR3 nucleotides: TGTGCCAGCAGTGACCTCGAAAGGGCGGGTAGCTCTGAAGCTTTCTTT. This chain uses TRBV6-1 with TRBJ1-1, with D unresolved. This CDR3 contains 16 residues. The ends were cut back, 3 bases at V and 6 bases at J, with 20 bases in the middle. Germline V gene sequence: CDR1 MNHNS, CDR2 SASEGT.